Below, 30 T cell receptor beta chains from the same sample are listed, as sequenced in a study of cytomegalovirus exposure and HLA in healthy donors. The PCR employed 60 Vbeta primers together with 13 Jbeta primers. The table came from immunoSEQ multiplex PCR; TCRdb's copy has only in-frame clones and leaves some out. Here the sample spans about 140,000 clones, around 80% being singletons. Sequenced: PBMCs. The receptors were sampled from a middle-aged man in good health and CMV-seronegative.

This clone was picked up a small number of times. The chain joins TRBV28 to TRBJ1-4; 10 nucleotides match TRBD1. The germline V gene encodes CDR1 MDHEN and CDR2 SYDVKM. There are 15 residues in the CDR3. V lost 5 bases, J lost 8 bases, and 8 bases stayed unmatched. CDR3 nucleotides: TGTGCCAGCAGTGCAACCGGGACAGGGGTGGAAAAACTGTTTTTT. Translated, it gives CASSATGTGVEKLFF.

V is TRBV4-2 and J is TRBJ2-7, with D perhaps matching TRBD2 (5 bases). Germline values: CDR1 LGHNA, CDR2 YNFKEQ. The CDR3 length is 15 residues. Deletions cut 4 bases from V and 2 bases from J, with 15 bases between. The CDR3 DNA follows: TGTGCCAGCAGCCGCTCAGGCGCGGGCGCCTACGAGCAGTACTTC. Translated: CASSRSGAGAYEQYF.

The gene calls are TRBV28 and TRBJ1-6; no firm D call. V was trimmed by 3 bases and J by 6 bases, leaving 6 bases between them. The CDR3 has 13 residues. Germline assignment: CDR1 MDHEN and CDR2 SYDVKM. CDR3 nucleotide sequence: TGTGCCAGCAGTTTCCGAGGTAATTCACCCCTCCACTTT. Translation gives CASSFRGNSPLHF.

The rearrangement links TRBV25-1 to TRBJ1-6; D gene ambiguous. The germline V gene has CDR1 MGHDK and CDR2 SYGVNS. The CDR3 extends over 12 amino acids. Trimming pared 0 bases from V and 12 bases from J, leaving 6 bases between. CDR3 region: CASSEYYLPLHF. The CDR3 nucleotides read TGTGCCAGCAGTGAATACTACCTACCCCTCCACTTT.

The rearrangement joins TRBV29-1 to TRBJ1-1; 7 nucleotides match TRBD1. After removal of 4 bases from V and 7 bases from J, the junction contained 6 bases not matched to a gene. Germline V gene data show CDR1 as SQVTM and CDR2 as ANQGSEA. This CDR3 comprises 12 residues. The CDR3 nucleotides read TGCAGCGTTGCCAGGGGGTCGGGTGAAGCTTTCTTT. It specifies CSVARGSGEAFF.

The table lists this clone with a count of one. The CDR3: CASRPIGQAGYGYTF. In nucleotides, the CDR3 is TGTGCCAGCAGACCAATTGGACAGGCGGGCTATGGCTACACCTTC. The gene calls are TRBV7-8 and TRBJ1-2, with 7 bases lining up with TRBD1. J was trimmed by 4 bases and V by 6 bases; bases with no gene match: 11. Germline V gives CDR1 SGHVS, CDR2 FQNEAQ. This CDR3 has 15 residues.

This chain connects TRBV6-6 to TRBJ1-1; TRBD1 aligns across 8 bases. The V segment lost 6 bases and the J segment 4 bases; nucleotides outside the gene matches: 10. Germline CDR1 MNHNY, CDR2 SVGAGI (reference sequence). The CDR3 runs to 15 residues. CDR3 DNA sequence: TGTGCCAGCAGACCCCGGGGACAGGTTAGCACTGAAGCTTTCTTT. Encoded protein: CASRPRGQVSTEAFF.

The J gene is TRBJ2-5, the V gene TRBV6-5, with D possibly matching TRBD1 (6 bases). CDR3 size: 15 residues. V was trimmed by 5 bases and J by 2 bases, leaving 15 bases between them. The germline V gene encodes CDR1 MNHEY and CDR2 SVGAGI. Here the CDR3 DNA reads TGTGCCAGCAGTCGCTTTGGGGGCTTACAAGAGACCCAGTACTTC. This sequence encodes CASSRFGGLQETQYF.

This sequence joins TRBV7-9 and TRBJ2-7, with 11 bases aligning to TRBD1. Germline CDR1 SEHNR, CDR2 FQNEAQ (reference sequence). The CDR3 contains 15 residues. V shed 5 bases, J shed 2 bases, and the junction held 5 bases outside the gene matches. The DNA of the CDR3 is TGTGCCAGCAGCCCCCCGGGACAGGGGGCCTACGAGCAGTACTTC. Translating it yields CASSPPGQGAYEQYF.

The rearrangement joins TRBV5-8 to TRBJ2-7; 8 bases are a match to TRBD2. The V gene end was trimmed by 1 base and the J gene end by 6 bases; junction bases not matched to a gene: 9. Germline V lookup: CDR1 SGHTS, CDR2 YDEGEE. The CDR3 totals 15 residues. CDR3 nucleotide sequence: TGTGCCAGCAGCTTGATTATCCGGGGGGGCCGCGAGCAGTACTTC. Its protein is CASSLIIRGGREQYF.

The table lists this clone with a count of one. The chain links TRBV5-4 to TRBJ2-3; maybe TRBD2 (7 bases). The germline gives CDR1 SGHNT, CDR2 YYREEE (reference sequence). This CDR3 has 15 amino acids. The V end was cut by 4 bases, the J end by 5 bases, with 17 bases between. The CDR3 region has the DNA TGTGCCAGCAGCGGGGAGGGGGGAGATAAAGATACGCAGTATTTT. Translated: CASSGEGGDKDTQYF. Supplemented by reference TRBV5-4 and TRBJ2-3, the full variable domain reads ETGVTQSPTHLIKTRGQQVTLRCSSQSGHNTVSWYQQALGQGPQFIFQYYREEENGRGNFPPRFSGLQFPNYSSELNVNALELDDSALYLCASSGEGGDKDTQYFGPGTRLTVL.

The CDR3, as DNA: TGTGCCAGCAGTAAAAGGGGGGGACTAATCTCTAGCACAGATACGCAGTATTTT. Protein: CASSKRGGLISSTDTQYF. The chain carries TRBV27 and TRBJ2-3, with D perhaps matching TRBD2 (7 bases). CDR1 and CDR2 from the germline V gene are MNHEY and SMNVEV (reference sequence). Trimming removed 5 bases at V and 0 bases at J, with 21 bases between. CDR3 length equals 18 residues.

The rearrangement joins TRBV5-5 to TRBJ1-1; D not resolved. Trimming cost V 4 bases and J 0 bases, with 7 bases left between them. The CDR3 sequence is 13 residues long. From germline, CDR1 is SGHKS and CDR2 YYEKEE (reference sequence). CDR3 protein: CASSPYMNTEAFF. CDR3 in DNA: TGTGCCAGCAGCCCTTACATGAACACTGAAGCTTTCTTT.

CDR3 in amino acids: CASSYSGTGLDTIYF. CDR3 DNA: TGCGCCAGCAGCTACTCCGGGACAGGATTGGACACCATATATTTT. V usage is TRBV5-1 and J usage is TRBJ1-3; 8 bases match TRBD1. V was pared by 3 bases and J by 8 bases, with 10 bases of the junction left unmatched. The CDR3 consists of 15 residues. Germline assignment: CDR1 SGHRS and CDR2 YFSETQ.

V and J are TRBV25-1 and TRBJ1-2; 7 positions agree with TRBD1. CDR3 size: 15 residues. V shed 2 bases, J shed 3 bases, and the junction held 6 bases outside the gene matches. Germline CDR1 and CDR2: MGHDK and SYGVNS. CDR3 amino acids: CASSENRGRDYGYTF. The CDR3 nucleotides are TGTGCCAGCAGTGAAAACAGGGGTAGGGACTATGGCTACACCTTC.

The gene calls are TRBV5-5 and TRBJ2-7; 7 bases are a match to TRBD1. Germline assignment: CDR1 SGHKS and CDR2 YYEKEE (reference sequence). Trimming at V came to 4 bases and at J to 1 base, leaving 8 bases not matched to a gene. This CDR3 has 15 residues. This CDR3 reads CASSPTGLRSYEQYF. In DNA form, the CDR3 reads TGTGCCAGCAGCCCGACAGGGTTAAGATCCTACGAGCAGTACTTC.

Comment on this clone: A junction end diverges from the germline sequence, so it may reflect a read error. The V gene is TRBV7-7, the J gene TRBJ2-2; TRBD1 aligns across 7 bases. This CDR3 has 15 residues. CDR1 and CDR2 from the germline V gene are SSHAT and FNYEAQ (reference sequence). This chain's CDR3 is CASTSDRMNTGELFF. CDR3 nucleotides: TGTGCTAGCACCTCGGACAGGATGAACACCGGGGAGCTGTTTTTT.

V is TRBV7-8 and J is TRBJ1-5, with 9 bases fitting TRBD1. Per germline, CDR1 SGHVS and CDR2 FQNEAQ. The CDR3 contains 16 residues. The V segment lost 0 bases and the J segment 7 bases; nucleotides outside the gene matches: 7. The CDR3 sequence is CASSLATGTGRQPQHF. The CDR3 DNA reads TGTGCCAGCAGCTTAGCCACCGGGACAGGGAGACAGCCCCAGCATTTT.

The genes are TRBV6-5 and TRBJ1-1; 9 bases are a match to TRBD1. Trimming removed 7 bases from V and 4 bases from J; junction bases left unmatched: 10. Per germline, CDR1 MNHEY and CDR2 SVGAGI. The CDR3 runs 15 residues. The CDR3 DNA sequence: TGTGCCAGCACCACGTCCGGGACAGGGACCACTGAAGCTTTCTTT. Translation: CASTTSGTGTTEAFF.

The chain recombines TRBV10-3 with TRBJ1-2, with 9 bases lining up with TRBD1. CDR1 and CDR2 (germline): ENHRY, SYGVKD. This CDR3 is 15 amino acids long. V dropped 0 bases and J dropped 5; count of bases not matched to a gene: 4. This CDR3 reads CAISESTQGAYGYTF. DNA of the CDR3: TGTGCCATCAGTGAGTCGACACAGGGGGCTTATGGCTACACCTTC.

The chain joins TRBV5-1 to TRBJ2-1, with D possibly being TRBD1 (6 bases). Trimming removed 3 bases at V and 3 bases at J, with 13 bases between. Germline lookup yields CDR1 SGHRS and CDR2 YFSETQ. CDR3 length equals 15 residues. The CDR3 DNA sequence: TGCGCCAGCAGCTCGCAGGGGCAAGTCTACAATGAGCAGTTCTTC. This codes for CASSSQGQVYNEQFF. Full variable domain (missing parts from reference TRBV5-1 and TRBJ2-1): KAGVTQTPRYLIKTRGQQVTLSCSPISGHRSVSWYQQTPGQGLQFLFEYFSETQRNKGNFPGRFSGRQFSNSRSEMNVSTLELGDSALYLCASSSQGQVYNEQFFGPGTRLTVL.

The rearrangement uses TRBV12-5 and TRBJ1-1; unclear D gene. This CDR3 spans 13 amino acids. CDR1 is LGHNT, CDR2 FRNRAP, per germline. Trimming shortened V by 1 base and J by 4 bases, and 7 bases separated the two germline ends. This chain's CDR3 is CASGLANFTEAFF. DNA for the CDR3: TGTGCTAGTGGTTTGGCTAATTTCACTGAAGCTTTCTTT.

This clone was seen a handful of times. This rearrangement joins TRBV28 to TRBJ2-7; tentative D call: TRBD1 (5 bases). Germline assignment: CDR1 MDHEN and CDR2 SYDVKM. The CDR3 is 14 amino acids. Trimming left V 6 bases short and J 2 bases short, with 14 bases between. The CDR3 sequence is CASRAPTGTYEQYF. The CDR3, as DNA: TGTGCCAGCAGAGCCCCAACAGGAACCTACGAGCAGTACTTC.

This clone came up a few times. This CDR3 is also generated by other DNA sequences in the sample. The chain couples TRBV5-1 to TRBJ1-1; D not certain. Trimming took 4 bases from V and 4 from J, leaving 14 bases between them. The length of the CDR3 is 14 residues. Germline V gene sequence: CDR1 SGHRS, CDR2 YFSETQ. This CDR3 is CASSPSIGGTEAFF. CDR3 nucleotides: TGCGCCAGCAGCCCCTCCATTGGAGGCACTGAAGCTTTCTTT.

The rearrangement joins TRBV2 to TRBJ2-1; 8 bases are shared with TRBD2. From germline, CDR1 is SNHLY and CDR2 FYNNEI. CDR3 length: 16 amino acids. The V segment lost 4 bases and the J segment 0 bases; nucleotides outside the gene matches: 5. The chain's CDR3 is CASSGGSGVSYNEQFF. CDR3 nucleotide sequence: TGTGCCAGCAGTGGGGGTAGCGGGGTCTCCTACAATGAGCAGTTCTTC.

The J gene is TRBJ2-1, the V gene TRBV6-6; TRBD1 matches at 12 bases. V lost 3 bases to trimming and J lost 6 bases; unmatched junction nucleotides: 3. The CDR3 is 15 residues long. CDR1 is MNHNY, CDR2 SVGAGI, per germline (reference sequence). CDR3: CASSYLGQGANEQFF. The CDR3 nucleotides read TGTGCCAGCAGTTATTTGGGACAGGGGGCCAATGAGCAGTTCTTC.

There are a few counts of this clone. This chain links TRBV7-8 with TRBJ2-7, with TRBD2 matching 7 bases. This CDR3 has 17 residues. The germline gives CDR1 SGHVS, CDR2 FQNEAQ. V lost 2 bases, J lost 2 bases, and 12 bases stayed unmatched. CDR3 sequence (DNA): TGTGCCAGCAGCTTACAGCGAGGGAGGGGACCTACCTACGAGCAGTACTTC. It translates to CASSLQRGRGPTYEQYF.

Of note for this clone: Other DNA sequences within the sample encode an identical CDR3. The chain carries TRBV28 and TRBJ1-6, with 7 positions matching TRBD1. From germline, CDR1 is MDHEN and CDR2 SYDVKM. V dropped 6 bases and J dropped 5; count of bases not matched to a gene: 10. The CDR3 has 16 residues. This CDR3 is CASSLSGTANNSPLHF. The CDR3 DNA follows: TGTGCCAGCAGCCTTTCCGGGACAGCGAATAATTCACCCCTCCACTTT.

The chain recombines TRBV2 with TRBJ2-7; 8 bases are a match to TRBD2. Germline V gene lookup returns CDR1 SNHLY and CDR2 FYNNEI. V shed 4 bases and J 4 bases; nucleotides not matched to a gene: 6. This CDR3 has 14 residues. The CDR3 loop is CASSGAGGVYEQYF. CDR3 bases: TGTGCCAGCAGTGGGGCGGGGGGAGTTTACGAGCAGTACTTC.

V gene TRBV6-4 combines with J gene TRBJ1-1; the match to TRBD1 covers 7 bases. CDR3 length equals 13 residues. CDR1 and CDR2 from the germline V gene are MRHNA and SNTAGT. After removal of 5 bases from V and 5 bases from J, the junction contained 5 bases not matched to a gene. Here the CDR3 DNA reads TGTGCCAGCAGTAGGCAACAGGGGACTGAAGCTTTCTTT. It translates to CASSRQQGTEAFF.